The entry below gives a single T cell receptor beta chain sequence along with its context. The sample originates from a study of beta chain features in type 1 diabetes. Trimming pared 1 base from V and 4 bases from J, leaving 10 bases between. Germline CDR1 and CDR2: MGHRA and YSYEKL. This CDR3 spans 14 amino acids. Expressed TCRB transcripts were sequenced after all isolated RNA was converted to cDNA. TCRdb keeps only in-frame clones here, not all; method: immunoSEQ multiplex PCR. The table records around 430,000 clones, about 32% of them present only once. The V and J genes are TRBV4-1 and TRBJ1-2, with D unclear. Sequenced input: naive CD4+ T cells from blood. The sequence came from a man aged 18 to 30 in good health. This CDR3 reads CASSQAFAGYGYTF. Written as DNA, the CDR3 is TGCGCCAGCAGCCAAGCTTTTGCGGGCTATGGCTACACCTTC.